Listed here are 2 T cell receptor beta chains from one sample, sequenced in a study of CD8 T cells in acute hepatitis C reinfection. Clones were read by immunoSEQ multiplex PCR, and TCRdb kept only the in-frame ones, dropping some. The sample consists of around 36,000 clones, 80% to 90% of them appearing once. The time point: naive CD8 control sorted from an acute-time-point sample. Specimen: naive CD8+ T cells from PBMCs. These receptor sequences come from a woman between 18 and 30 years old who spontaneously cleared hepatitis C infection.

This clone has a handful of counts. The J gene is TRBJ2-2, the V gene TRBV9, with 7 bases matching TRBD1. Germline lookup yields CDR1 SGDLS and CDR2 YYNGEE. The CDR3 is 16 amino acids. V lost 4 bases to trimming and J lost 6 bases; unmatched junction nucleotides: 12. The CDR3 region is CASSQSGGDVPGELFF. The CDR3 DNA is TGTGCCAGCAGCCAATCAGGGGGAGATGTTCCCGGGGAGCTGTTTTTT.

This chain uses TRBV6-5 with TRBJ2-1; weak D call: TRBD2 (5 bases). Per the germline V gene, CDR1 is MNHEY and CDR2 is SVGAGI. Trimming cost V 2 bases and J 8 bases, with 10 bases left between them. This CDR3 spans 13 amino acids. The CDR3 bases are TGTGCCAGCAGTTACGACCGAGGGTATGAGCAGTTCTTC. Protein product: CASSYDRGYEQFF.